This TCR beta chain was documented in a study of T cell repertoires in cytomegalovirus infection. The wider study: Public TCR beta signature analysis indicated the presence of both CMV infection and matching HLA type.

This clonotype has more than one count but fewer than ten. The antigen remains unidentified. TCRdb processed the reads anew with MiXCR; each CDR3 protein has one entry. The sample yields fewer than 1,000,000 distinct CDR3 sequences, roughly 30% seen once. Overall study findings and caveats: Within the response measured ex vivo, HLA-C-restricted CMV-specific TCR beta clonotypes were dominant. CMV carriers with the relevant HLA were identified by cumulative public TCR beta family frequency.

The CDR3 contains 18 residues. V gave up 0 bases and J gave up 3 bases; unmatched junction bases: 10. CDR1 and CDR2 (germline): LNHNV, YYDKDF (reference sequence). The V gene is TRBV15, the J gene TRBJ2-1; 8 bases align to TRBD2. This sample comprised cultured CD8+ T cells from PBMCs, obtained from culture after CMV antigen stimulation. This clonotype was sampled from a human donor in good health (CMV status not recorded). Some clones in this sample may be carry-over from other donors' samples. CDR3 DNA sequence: TGTGCCACCAGCAGAGATACCCTTATAGCGGGGAGCTACAATGAGCAGTTCTTC. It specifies CATSRDTLIAGSYNEQFF.